These T cell receptor beta chains were read from a single sample in a study of T cell changes during pregnancy in multiple sclerosis. TCRdb keeps only in-frame clones here, not all; method: immunoSEQ multiplex PCR. The sample records 50,000 to 65,000 clones, 96% being singletons. The material was CD8+ T cells from peripheral blood mononuclear cells, obtained after pregnancy. The receptors come from a female donor with multiple sclerosis, enrolled in a pregnancy study. The CDR3 runs from the conserved cysteine through the conserved F or W. Fields, in order: CDR3 length, clone size, V gene, CDR3 protein. Size tells how often a clone was seen (once, few, many) or the class of an expanded clone, and some rows leave it out.

cdr3_length: 12; clone_size: -; v_call: TRBV9; cdr3_aa: CASSALGDTQYF
cdr3_length: 12; clone_size: -; v_call: TRBV29-1; cdr3_aa: CSVDGDRRGYTF
cdr3_length: 15; clone_size: -; v_call: TRBV2; cdr3_aa: CAMRPTSPNTGELFF
cdr3_length: 17; clone_size: -; v_call: TRBV28; cdr3_aa: CASSFVLAGGPQETQYF
cdr3_length: 17; clone_size: -; v_call: TRBV9; cdr3_aa: CASSPEGTSGNTGELFF
cdr3_length: 14; clone_size: -; v_call: TRBV28; cdr3_aa: CASSFLLVRDTQYF
cdr3_length: 15; clone_size: -; v_call: TRBV19; cdr3_aa: CASSIGTRGNQPQHF
cdr3_length: 19; clone_size: -; v_call: TRBV4-1; cdr3_aa: CASSQDQATSGMGSNEQFF
cdr3_length: 14; clone_size: -; v_call: TRBV23-1; cdr3_aa: CASSPRGFAYEQYF
cdr3_length: 15; clone_size: -; v_call: TRBV5-1; cdr3_aa: CASSLDDRVDQPQHF
cdr3_length: 14; clone_size: -; v_call: TRBV28; cdr3_aa: CASSYRQLHQPQHF
cdr3_length: 17; clone_size: -; v_call: TRBV4-1; cdr3_aa: CASSQLGVAGLSDTQYF
cdr3_length: 13; clone_size: -; v_call: TRBV27; cdr3_aa: CASSFSSGSEQFF
cdr3_length: 13; clone_size: once; v_call: TRBV7-9; cdr3_aa: CASSAAGRHGYTF